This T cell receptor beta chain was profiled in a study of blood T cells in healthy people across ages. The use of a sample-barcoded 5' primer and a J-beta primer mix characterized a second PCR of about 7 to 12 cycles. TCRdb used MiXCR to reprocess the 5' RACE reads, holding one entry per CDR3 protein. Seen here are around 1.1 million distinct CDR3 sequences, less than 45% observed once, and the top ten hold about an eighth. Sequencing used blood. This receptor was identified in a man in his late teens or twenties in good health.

The CDR3: CASSLERAMNTGELFF. Here the CDR3 DNA reads TGCGCCAGCAGCTTGGAGAGAGCTATGAACACCGGGGAGCTGTTTTTT. The V call is TRBV5-1, the J call TRBJ2-2; D is ambiguous. The V gene's germline CDR1 is SGHRS and CDR2 YFSETQ. The CDR3 spans 16 residues. V was cut by 0 bases and J by 1 base, with 10 bases left in between.